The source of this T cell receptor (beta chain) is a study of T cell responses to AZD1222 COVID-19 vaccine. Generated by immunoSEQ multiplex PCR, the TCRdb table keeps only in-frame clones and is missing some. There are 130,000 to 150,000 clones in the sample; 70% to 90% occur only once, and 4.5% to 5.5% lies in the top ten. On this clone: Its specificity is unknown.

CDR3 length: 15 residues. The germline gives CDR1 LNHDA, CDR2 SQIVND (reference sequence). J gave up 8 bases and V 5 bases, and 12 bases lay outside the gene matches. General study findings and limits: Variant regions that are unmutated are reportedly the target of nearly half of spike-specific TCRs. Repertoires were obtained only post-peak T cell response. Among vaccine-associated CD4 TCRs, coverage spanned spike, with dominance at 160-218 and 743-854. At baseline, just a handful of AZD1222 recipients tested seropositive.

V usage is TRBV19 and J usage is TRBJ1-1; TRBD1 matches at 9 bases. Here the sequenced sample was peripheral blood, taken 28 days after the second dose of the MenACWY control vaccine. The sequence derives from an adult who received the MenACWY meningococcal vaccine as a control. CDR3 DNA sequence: TGTGCCAGTAGTGCAACCGGGACAGGGTACTTAGAAGCTTTCTTT. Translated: CASSATGTGYLEAFF.